This entry features one T cell receptor (beta chain) sequence. What it binds is unknown. The data stem from a study of T cells in Graves' hyperthyroidism and ophthalmopathy. About the research overall: Peripheral blood draws took place at initial diagnosis, ahead of any treatment.

Study conclusions and caveats: In validation, the model predicted ophthalmopathy. These predictions came a median about 6.5 months before onset.

The CDR3 sequence is 15 residues long. V was cut by 2 bases and J by 3 bases, with 12 bases left in between. The germline V gene encodes CDR1 LNHDA and CDR2 SQIVND (reference sequence). Amplification targeted TCR beta CDR3 regions from RNA transcripts. The HTBI set primed first-round TCR CDR3 RT-PCR. Via MiXCR, TCRdb re-called the multiplex PCR reads, giving one row per CDR3 protein. The sample lists a few hundred thousand distinct CDR3 sequences, 16% occurring once. Reasons for excluding patients were uncontrolled infection, other autoimmune disease, pregnancy or lactation. PBMCs stemmed from less than 13 ml fresh peripheral blood.

The receptor comes from a woman between 25 and 40 years old with Graves' ophthalmopathy. This chain joins TRBV19 and TRBJ2-3, with a weak D call TRBD1 (6 bases). Source material: blood. CDR3 in amino acids: CASSIYGQGTDTQYF. The CDR3 nucleotides read TGTGCCAGTAGTATATATGGCCAGGGGACAGATACGCAGTATTTT.